Sequencing of this T cell receptor (beta chain) was carried out in a study of T cell responses to AZD1222 COVID-19 vaccine. Sequencing used immunoSEQ multiplex PCR; TCRdb keeps in-frame clones, though not all of them. This table has tens of thousands of clones, roughly 92% appearing once. The CDR3 contains 14 residues. V was pared by 1 base and J by 4 bases, with 10 bases between. Germline CDR1 and CDR2: LGHNA and YSLEER. The starting material was peripheral blood, obtained 28 days after the second AZD1222 dose. The origin of this receptor is an adult who received the AZD1222 COVID-19 vaccine. This chain links TRBV4-3 with TRBJ1-2, with D unresolved. CDR3 sequence reads: CASSQAAVPYGYTF. In DNA, the CDR3 is TGCGCCAGCAGCCAAGCCGCCGTTCCCTATGGCTACACCTTC.